This T cell receptor (beta chain) was captured in a study of shared clonotypes between healthy human individuals (TCRdb year 2020). Concerning the study at large: The cohort included three men and a couple of women between 18 and 49 years of age. For each donor, CD4 naive and CD4 memory were each given three plates, CD8 naive was given two plates, and CD8 memory was given one plate. The study deeply sequenced blood TCR repertoires of five healthy adults to estimate repertoire size and the extent of clonotype sharing between individuals. Different laboratories and diverse techniques were used to prepare libraries and sequence TCR repertoires, to increase sequencing depth and limit assay-specific biases. Each donor's leukapheresis produced roughly between roughly 0.85 and 10 billion PBMCs. Summary of the overall study and its limitations: The genetic and exposure-history diversity represented was limited by the small number of donors. Estimated clonotype richness was generally larger for naive than for memory subsets. Sampling was restricted to blood, and TCR repertoires in tissues likely differ from the TCR repertoires found in blood. Based on pairwise subsampling, the degree of clonotype sharing among donors was expected to be affected by sequencing depth. About 5% of naive CD4, 3.5% of naive CD8, around 2.3% of memory CD4, and about 0.4% of memory CD8 clonotypes were shared across a few donors. Rarefaction of sorted-subset datasets indicated incomplete sequencing despite the large sequencing depth. Clonotypes shared by all four sorted-subset donors showed higher generation probabilities than non-shared clonotypes.

As to this clone: Its specific antigen is unknown. The record has no base qualities; no much larger clone is one base away.

From cysteine to phenylalanine, the CDR3 is 15 amino acids long. Of the read, only the CDR3 DNA is kept; its 45 bases are in frame from base 1. Per the germline V gene (reference sequence), SGHNT is the CDR1 and YYREEE is the CDR2. From V the trimming removes 3 bases and from J it removes 7 bases, while the gene matches leave 10 bases of the junction unaccounted for. Using the deep immunoSEQ assay, multiplex PCR amplified TCR CDR3 regions from genomic DNA. Genomic DNA extracted from each cell subset was distributed evenly over all wells of several immunoSEQ 96-well plates, and each plate served as one replicate. For sorted subsets, about 0.2 ug genomic DNA, equal to some 30,000 T cell genomes, was loaded into each replicate PCR. Purified libraries were measured with a Qubit 3.0 fluorometer, size-checked on a Bioanalyzer 2100, and measured again with the KAPA Library Quantification kit. Every immunoSEQ 96-well plate was sequenced on a separate single-read 150-cycle Illumina NextSeq 550 flow cell. The source study handled its data this way. The immunoSEQ output contained only junctional sequences without quality scores, so filtering could not match that applied to full-length reads. To assign V/J genes and CDR3, sequences were annotated against IMGT germline references using PyIR, a Python wrapper for IgBLAST v1.9. Reads with weak V/J assignments (E-value above 1e-6), missing CDR3, stop codons, out-of-frame junctions, or ambiguous translated residues were removed. A V3J clonotype was defined by an identical inferred V gene, J gene, and CDR3 amino acid sequence. The percentage overlap between two repertoires was calculated by dividing the number of shared unique clonotypes by the size of the smaller repertoire. Repertoire richness was assessed with RTK rarefaction, the Chao1 estimator, and Recon v2.1 estimates of unobserved clonotypes. Generation probabilities were computed with OLGA for all TCRbeta clonotypes obtained by the gDNA method from a handful of donors. In TCRdb, the immuneACCESS table is reduced to in-frame sequences with V and J assigned. These tables do not hold every clone; where another copy was compared, an unresolved V gene accounts for under half, and the others remain unexplained. V, J and clone size were drawn from that table, and D and trimming were deduced from the DNA. Here the sample has hundreds of thousands of clones; around 70% occur a single time. Together, the top ten hold 10% of the sample.

The donors were healthy, HIV-negative adults who had no recently reported acute infections or vaccinations. All donors were Caucasian adults living in Nashville, Tennessee, USA. CD4+ T cells were enriched by magnetic negative selection; naive cells were then positively selected on CD45RA, and the negative fraction formed the memory subset. Blood was collected by leukapheresis, and PBMCs were isolated by Ficoll-Histopaque density gradient centrifugation and then cryopreserved in liquid nitrogen vapor phase. Analytical flow cytometry was used to check the purity and quantity of every magnetically sorted T cell population. From each sorted fraction, genomic DNA was isolated and quantified by UV absorbance on a Nanodrop 2000c.

Sequenced: memory CD4+ T cells sorted from blood. Explained via the paper, the cell subset or site label denotes: CD45RA-negative fraction. This chain joins TRBV5-4 to TRBJ2-1, with 7 middle bases fitting TRBD1. This sequence originates from a man in his thirties or forties in good health. The CDR3 protein is CASSSPRGQGNEQFF. At the DNA level, the sequence is TGTGCCAGCAGCTCCCCGAGGGGGCAGGGGAATGAGCAGTTCTTC.